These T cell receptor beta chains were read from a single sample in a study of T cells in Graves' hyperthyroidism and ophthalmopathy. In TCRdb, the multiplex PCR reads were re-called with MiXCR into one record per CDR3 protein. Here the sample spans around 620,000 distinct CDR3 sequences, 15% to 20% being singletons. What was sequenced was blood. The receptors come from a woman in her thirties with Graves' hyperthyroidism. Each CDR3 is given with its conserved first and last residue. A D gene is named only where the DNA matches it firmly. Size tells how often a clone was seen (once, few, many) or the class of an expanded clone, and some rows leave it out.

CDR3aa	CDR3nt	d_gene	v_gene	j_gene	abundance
CASSPGVTTDTQYF	TGTGCCAGCTCACCGGGGGTTACCACAGATACGCAGTATTTT	NA	TRBV18	TRBJ2-3	NA
CASSQDYGAVRFTF	TGCGCCAGCAGCCAAGATTATGGGGCCGTCCGATTCACCTTC	NA	TRBV4-3	TRBJ1-2	NA
CARGCGTGAVDEAFF	TGTGCCCGGGGATGTGGGACAGGGGCGGTGGATGAAGCTTTCTTT	TRBD1	TRBV28	TRBJ1-1	NA
CASSRAHKTSGTYNEQFF	TGTGCCAGCAGCCGGGCCCACAAGACTAGCGGGACCTACAATGAGCAGTTCTTC	TRBD2	TRBV28	TRBJ2-1	NA
CAISERSSYNEQFF	TGTGCCATCAGTGAGCGTAGTTCCTACAATGAGCAGTTCTTC	NA	TRBV10-3	TRBJ2-1	NA
CSALGISSGATYNEQFF	TGCAGTGCCCTAGGGATATCTAGCGGGGCGACCTACAATGAGCAGTTCTTC	TRBD2	TRBV20-1	TRBJ2-1	few
CASSFGVGGYGYTF	TGTGCCAGCAGTTTCGGGGTGGGAGGCTATGGCTACACCTTC	NA	TRBV28	TRBJ1-2	many
CASRVLAGGASHQYF	TGTGCCAGCCGAGTACTAGCGGGAGGGGCAAGCCATCAGTACTTC	TRBD2	TRBV6-4	TRBJ2-5	NA
CASSPTTGGGGYGYTF	TGTGCCAGCAGCCCCACTACCGGCGGGGGAGGATACGGCTACACCTTC	NA	TRBV7-9	TRBJ1-2	many
CASRRTGDEKLFF	TGTGCCAGCAGGAGGACAGGGGATGAAAAACTGTTTTTT	TRBD1	TRBV6-1	TRBJ1-4	NA
CASSLNIGWAFF	TGTGCCAGCAGTTTGAATATTGGGTGGGCTTTCTTT	NA	TRBV28	TRBJ1-1	many
CASSQASSNQPQHF	TGCGCCAGCAGCCAAGCCAGCAGCAATCAGCCCCAGCATTTT	NA	TRBV4-1	TRBJ1-5	NA